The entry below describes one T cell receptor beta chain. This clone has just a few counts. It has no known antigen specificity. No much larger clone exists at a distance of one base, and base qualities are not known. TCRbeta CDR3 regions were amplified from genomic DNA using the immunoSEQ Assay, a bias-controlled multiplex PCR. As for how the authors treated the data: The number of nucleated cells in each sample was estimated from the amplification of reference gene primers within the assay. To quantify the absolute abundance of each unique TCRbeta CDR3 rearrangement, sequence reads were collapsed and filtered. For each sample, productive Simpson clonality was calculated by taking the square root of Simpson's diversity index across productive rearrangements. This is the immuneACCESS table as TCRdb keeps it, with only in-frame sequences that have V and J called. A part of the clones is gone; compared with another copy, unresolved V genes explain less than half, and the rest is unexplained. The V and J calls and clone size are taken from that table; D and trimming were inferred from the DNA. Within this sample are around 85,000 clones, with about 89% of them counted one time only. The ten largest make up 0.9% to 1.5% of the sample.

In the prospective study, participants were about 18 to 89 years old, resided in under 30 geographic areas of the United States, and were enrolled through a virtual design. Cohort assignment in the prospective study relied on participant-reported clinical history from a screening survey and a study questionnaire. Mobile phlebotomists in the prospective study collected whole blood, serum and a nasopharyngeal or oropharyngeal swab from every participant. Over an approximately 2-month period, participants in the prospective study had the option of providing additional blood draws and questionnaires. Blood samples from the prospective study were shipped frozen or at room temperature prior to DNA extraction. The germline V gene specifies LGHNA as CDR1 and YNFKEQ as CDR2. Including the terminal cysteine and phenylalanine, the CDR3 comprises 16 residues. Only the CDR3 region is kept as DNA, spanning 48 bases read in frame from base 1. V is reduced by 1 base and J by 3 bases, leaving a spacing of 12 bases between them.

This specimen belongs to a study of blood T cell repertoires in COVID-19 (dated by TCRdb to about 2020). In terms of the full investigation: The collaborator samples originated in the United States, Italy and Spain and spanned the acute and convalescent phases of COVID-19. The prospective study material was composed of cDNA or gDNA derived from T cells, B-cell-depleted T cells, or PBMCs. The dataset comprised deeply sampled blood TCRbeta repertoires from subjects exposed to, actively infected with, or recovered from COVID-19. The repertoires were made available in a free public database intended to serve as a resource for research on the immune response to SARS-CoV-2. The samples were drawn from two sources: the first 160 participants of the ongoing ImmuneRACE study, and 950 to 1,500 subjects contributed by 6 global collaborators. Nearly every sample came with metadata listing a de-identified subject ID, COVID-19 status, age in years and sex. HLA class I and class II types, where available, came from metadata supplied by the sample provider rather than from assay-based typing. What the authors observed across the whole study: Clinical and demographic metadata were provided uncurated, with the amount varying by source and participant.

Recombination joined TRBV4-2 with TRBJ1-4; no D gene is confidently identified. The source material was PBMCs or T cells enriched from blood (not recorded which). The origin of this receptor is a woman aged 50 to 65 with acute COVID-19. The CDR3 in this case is CASSQGRQSSNEKLFF. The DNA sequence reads TGTGCCAGCAGCCAAGGGCGGCAGAGTTCTAATGAAAAACTGTTTTTT.